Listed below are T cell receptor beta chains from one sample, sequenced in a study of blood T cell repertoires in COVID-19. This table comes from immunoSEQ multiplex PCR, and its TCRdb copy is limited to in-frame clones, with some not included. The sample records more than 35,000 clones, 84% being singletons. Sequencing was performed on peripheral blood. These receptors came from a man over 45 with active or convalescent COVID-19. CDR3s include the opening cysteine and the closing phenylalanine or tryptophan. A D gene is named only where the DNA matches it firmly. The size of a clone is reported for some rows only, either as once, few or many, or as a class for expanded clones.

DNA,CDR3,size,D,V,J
TGTGCCAGCAGCCAGCAGGGGCTTTACTCTGGGGCCAACGTCCTGACTTTC,CASSQQGLYSGANVLTF,.,.,TRBV3-1/TRBV3-2,TRBJ2-6
TGCGCCAGCAGCTTGACTTGGTACGAGCAGTACTTC,CASSLTWYEQYF,.,.,TRBV5-1,TRBJ2-7
TGTGCCAGCAGCGTAGATGCTAGCAGAGCCTACGAGCAGTACTTC,CASSVDASRAYEQYF,few,.,TRBV9,TRBJ2-7
TGTGCCAGCAGTCGCCAACTCCATAGCAATCAGCCCCAGCATTTT,CASSRQLHSNQPQHF,once,.,TRBV6-5,TRBJ1-5
TGTGCCAGCAGCCTCTCCGGGGGCCAGTACTTC,CASSLSGGQYF,.,.,TRBV7-9,TRBJ2-5
TGTGCCAGCAGCGTAGAGGGCAGGGAAGGCCGGGAGCTGTTTTTT,CASSVEGREGRELFF,.,.,TRBV9,TRBJ2-2
TGTGCCAGCAGTGGGGACAGGGGGGAAACCACAGATACGCAGTATTTT,CASSGDRGETTDTQYF,.,TRBD1,TRBV2,TRBJ2-3
TGTGCCAGTAGTCCCCCTCGCGGGGGCATCAACAATGAGCAGTTCTTC,CASSPPRGGINNEQFF,.,.,TRBV19,TRBJ2-1
TGTGCCAGCAGCACCCGCGGTGGCCCCAACTATGGCTACACCTTC,CASSTRGGPNYGYTF,.,.,TRBV7-9,TRBJ1-2
TGTGCTAGTGGTTCCCCTCCAGGGGCCCTCTCCTACGAGCAGTACTTC,CASGSPPGALSYEQYF,.,.,TRBV12-5,TRBJ2-7
TGTGCCAGCAGCTTGGGACCGGGACAGGGGATGTACTTC,CASSLGPGQGMYF,few,TRBD1,TRBV7-2,TRBJ2-7
TGTGCCATCAGTGAGTCCTTCGGGGGGGCTCCTCAAGAGACCCAGTACTTC,CAISESFGGAPQETQYF,.,TRBD2,TRBV10-3,TRBJ2-5
TGTGCCAGCAGAGGACAGGGGGACACTGAAGCTTTCTTT,CASRGQGDTEAFF,.,TRBD1,TRBV6-5,TRBJ1-1
TGTGCCAGCAGTGAATCGGACAGGGGCACTGAAGCTTTCTTT,CASSESDRGTEAFF,.,TRBD1,TRBV2,TRBJ1-1
TGTGCCAGCAGCTCAGACGGGACTAGAGTCACCTACGAGCAGTACTTC,CASSSDGTRVTYEQYF,once,TRBD2,TRBV5-6,TRBJ2-7
TGTGCCAGCAGGCCCACCGGGACAGGGCGTGCCGAGCAGTACTTC,CASRPTGTGRAEQYF,.,TRBD1,TRBV28,TRBJ2-7
TGTGCCAGCAGTAGAGCCGGAACGCCTAGCGGGCGCAAAAACATTCAGTACTTC,CASSRAGTPSGRKNIQYF,few,TRBD2,TRBV28,TRBJ2-4
TGTGCCAGCAGCGTTTCCCGGGACAGGGGATACTATGGCTACACCTTC,CASSVSRDRGYYGYTF,.,TRBD1,TRBV9,TRBJ1-2
TGTGCCTGGGAGGACAGGGGGCTGGAGGAAAAACTGTTTTTT,CAWEDRGLEEKLFF,.,TRBD1,TRBV30,TRBJ1-4
TGTGCTAGTGGGGGACCCACAGGGGTAAGGTACGAGCAGTACTTC,CASGGPTGVRYEQYF,.,TRBD1,TRBV12-5,TRBJ2-7
TGTGCCAGCAGAACGACAAAAGACAGGGCGGCTGAAGCTTTCTTT,CASRTTKDRAAEAFF,once,TRBD1,TRBV7-9,TRBJ1-1
TGTGCCAGCCGCAAGGGGGCAGGGGAAAATTCACCCCTCCACTTT,CASRKGAGENSPLHF,.,TRBD1,TRBV28,TRBJ1-6
TGTGCCAGCTCACTTGGATTACAGAAAGAGACCCAGTACTTC,CASSLGLQKETQYF,.,.,TRBV18,TRBJ2-5
TGCGCCAGCAGCCAGGAAAACAGGGGACTGGGATCACCCCTCCACTTT,CASSQENRGLGSPLHF,.,TRBD1,TRBV4-1,TRBJ1-6
TGTGCCAGCAGCTCCCCGGGGACAGGGAAGTACGAGCAGTACTTC,CASSSPGTGKYEQYF,.,TRBD1,TRBV7-9,TRBJ2-7
TGTGCCAGCACCGCTCGGCTCCTCCGGGGTTCACCCCTCCACTTT,CASTARLLRGSPLHF,few,.,TRBV5-6,TRBJ1-6
TGTGCCAGCAGTACCCGTCGGTACAATGAGCAGTTCTTC,CASSTRRYNEQFF,.,.,TRBV27,TRBJ2-1
TGCGCCAGCAGCTTGGGAGGGACAGCGGACTATGGCTACACCTTC,CASSLGGTADYGYTF,.,TRBD1,TRBV5-1,TRBJ1-2
TGCGCCAGCAGCGCGGACATGGGGTCCTATGGCTACACCTTC,CASSADMGSYGYTF,.,.,TRBV5-1,TRBJ1-2
TGCGCCAGCAGCTTGGTAGGGACAGCGTATGAAAAACTGTTTTTT,CASSLVGTAYEKLFF,few,TRBD1,TRBV5-1,TRBJ1-4
TGTGCCAGCAGTGAATCCTTCCTCAGCTCCTACGAGCAGTACTTC,CASSESFLSSYEQYF,.,.,TRBV2,TRBJ2-7
TGTGCCAGCAGCCCCCTCTGGACTAGCGGGGGGGCAAGGACAGATACGCAGTATTTT,CASSPLWTSGGARTDTQYF,.,TRBD2,TRBV7-8,TRBJ2-3
TGTGCCAGCAGCGGTGGGGGGGCCACTGAAGCTTTCTTT,CASSGGGATEAFF,.,.,TRBV11-1,TRBJ1-1
TGTGCCAGCAGTTTTGGGGACAGGGGTTACGAGCAGTACTTC,CASSFGDRGYEQYF,.,TRBD1,TRBV27,TRBJ2-7
TGTGCCAGCAGTGAACTTCAGGGGGCGAGAGCTTTCTTT,CASSELQGARAFF,.,TRBD1,TRBV6-1,TRBJ1-1
TGTGCCAGCAGCTCGCGGGACTCCCGGGCGGTGGAGCAGTACTTC,CASSSRDSRAVEQYF,.,.,TRBV7-9,TRBJ2-7
TGTGCCAGCAGTTACCTACAGGGGGCTAAAGATACGCAGTATTTT,CASSYLQGAKDTQYF,.,TRBD1,TRBV6-6,TRBJ2-3
TGTGCCAGCAGCGCCTCCGGGACACGAACCTACGAGCAGTACTTC,CASSASGTRTYEQYF,.,.,TRBV13,TRBJ2-7
TGTGCCAGCTCACCAAGAACGACCGCTCGGGCTGGAAACACCATATATTTT,CASSPRTTARAGNTIYF,.,.,TRBV18,TRBJ1-3
TGTGCCAGTAGTATCTCAGGGGGTCGGAGTGGCTACACCTTC,CASSISGGRSGYTF,few,TRBD1,TRBV19,TRBJ1-2
TGTGCCAGCAGACCAGGGGTCTCCTACAATGAGCAGTTCTTC,CASRPGVSYNEQFF,.,.,TRBV6-5,TRBJ2-1
TGTGCCAGCAGTTCCACGACAGGGGGCGTAGAGACCCAGTACTTC,CASSSTTGGVETQYF,.,TRBD1,TRBV6-2/TRBV6-3,TRBJ2-5
TGTGCCAGCAGCTTCGGCAGGGCGGCAACTAATGAAAAACTGTTTTTT,CASSFGRAATNEKLFF,.,.,TRBV11-2,TRBJ1-4
TGTGCCAGCAGCTTTAGGGAGGGGGGGACTAGGACCGGTGAGCAGTTCTTC,CASSFREGGTRTGEQFF,.,TRBD2,TRBV7-2,TRBJ2-1
TGTGCCAGCAGCGACCGTGGGACAGTCGTTTCGGGGACTGAAGCTTTCTTT,CASSDRGTVVSGTEAFF,once,TRBD1,TRBV3-1/TRBV3-2,TRBJ1-1
TGCGCCAGCAGCTTGGGCGTGGGCAGGGATGCGAAAGGCTACACCTTC,CASSLGVGRDAKGYTF,.,.,TRBV5-1,TRBJ1-2
TGTGCCAGCAGCTTAAAACGGGCGGGCGAGGGAAACACTGAAGCTTTCTTT,CASSLKRAGEGNTEAFF,once,.,TRBV7-3,TRBJ1-1
TGTGCCACCAGCCCGTTCGGGGAGAGGACCATATATTTT,CATSPFGERTIYF,.,.,TRBV15,TRBJ1-3